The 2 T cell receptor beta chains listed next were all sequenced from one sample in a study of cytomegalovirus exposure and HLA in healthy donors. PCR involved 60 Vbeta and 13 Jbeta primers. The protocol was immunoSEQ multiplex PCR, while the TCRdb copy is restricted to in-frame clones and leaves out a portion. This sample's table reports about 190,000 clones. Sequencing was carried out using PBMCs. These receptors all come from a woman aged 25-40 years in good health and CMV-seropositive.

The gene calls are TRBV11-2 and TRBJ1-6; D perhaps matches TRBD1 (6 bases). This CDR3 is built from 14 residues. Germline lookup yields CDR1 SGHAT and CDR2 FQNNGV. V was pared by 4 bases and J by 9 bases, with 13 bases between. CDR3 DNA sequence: TGTGCCAGCAGCTATGTATTGGGGGCTTCACCCCTCCACTTT. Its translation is CASSYVLGASPLHF.

CDR3 sequence: CASSRTGLDEQYF. The DNA of the CDR3 is TGCGCCAGCAGCAGAACAGGGTTGGACGAGCAGTACTTC. V gene TRBV10-2 combines with J gene TRBJ2-5; a possible D gene is TRBD1 (6 bases). The J call is uncertain, as TRBJ2-7 better fits the DNA end. The length of the CDR3 is 13 residues. Germline V gene lookup returns CDR1 WSHSY and CDR2 SAAADI.